Listed below are T cell receptor beta chains from one sample, sequenced in a study of human T cells and chemical hapten exposure. TCRdb re-analysed the RACE reads in MiXCR, keeping a single row per CDR3 protein. The sample contains about 82,000 distinct CDR3 sequences, about a tenth of which appear only once. The sample was whole blood, taken in connection with sensitization to the hapten diphenylcyclopropenone (DPC). These receptors all come from a woman aged 50 to 60 with alopecia areata. Some clones in this sample may be carry-over from other donors' samples. Both conserved end residues are part of each CDR3. The order of the fields is D gene, V gene, J gene, clone size, CDR3 protein, CDR3 DNA. D genes are given only for firm matches. Size tells how often a clone was seen (once, few, many) or the class of an expanded clone, and some rows leave it out.

d_call: -; v_call: TRBV6-4; j_call: TRBJ1-1; clone_size: many; cdr3_aa: CAPYAGREGNTEAFF; cdr3_nt: TGTGCCCCCTACGCAGGGAGGGAGGGGAACACTGAAGCTTTCTTT
d_call: -; v_call: TRBV28; j_call: TRBJ1-1; clone_size: -; cdr3_aa: CASSEGGKSTEAFF; cdr3_nt: TGTGCCAGCAGTGAAGGGGGAAAGTCGACTGAAGCTTTCTTT
d_call: TRBD1; v_call: TRBV28; j_call: TRBJ2-7; clone_size: many; cdr3_aa: CASSRPGTGGYEQYF; cdr3_nt: TGTGCCAGCAGCCGTCCCGGGACAGGGGGATACGAGCAGTACTTC
d_call: TRBD1; v_call: TRBV9; j_call: TRBJ1-3; clone_size: -; cdr3_aa: CASSAGTGVRSSGNTIYF; cdr3_nt: TGTGCCAGCAGCGCCGGGACAGGGGTCCGAAGCTCTGGAAACACCATATATTTT
d_call: TRBD2; v_call: TRBV7-2; j_call: TRBJ2-3; clone_size: -; cdr3_aa: CASSWPLAGYTDTQYF; cdr3_nt: TGTGCCAGCAGCTGGCCGCTAGCGGGCTACACAGATACGCAGTATTTT
d_call: TRBD1; v_call: TRBV2; j_call: TRBJ2-2; clone_size: -; cdr3_aa: CASVRDRQSPAGELFF; cdr3_nt: TGTGCCAGCGTCCGGGACAGACAAAGTCCGGCCGGGGAGCTGTTTTTT
d_call: -; v_call: TRBV28; j_call: TRBJ2-2; clone_size: -; cdr3_aa: CASSYFGPRGELFF; cdr3_nt: TGTGCCAGCAGTTACTTCGGACCTCGCGGGGAGCTGTTTTTT
d_call: -; v_call: TRBV7-2; j_call: TRBJ2-7; clone_size: -; cdr3_aa: CASSLGPYVYF; cdr3_nt: TGTGCCAGCAGCTTAGGCCCCTACGTTTACTTC
d_call: -; v_call: TRBV28; j_call: TRBJ2-1; clone_size: -; cdr3_aa: CASSNPWDPRRGDEQFF; cdr3_nt: TGTGCCAGCAGCAACCCGTGGGACCCCCGTAGAGGGGATGAGCAGTTCTTC
d_call: -; v_call: TRBV4-3; j_call: TRBJ2-2; clone_size: -; cdr3_aa: CASSQERERSTGELFF; cdr3_nt: TGCGCCAGCAGCCAAGAGAGGGAGCGGTCCACCGGGGAGCTGTTTTTT
d_call: TRBD2; v_call: TRBV30; j_call: TRBJ2-1; clone_size: many; cdr3_aa: CAAAGGVYNEQFF; cdr3_nt: TGTGCCGCAGCGGGAGGAGTCTACAATGAGCAGTTCTTC
d_call: TRBD2; v_call: TRBV9; j_call: TRBJ2-5; clone_size: few; cdr3_aa: CASSVGGLAGNKETQYF; cdr3_nt: TGTGCCAGCAGCGTAGGAGGACTAGCGGGTAATAAAGAGACCCAGTACTTC
d_call: -; v_call: TRBV6-2/TRBV6-3; j_call: TRBJ1-6; clone_size: many; cdr3_aa: CASSYLSVNSPLHF; cdr3_nt: TGTGCCAGCAGTTACCTATCGGTTAATTCACCCCTCCACTTT
d_call: TRBD2; v_call: TRBV7-2; j_call: TRBJ2-1; clone_size: -; cdr3_aa: CASSLALRTSGTNEQFF; cdr3_nt: TGTGCCAGCAGCTTAGCGTTACGGACTAGCGGGACCAATGAGCAGTTCTTC
d_call: -; v_call: TRBV20-1; j_call: TRBJ2-1; clone_size: -; cdr3_aa: CSASGDSSYNEQFF; cdr3_nt: TGCAGTGCTAGCGGGGATAGCTCCTACAATGAGCAGTTCTTC
d_call: -; v_call: TRBV29-1; j_call: TRBJ2-5; clone_size: few; cdr3_aa: CSVVKSPQETQYF; cdr3_nt: TGCAGCGTCGTTAAGTCCCCCCAAGAGACCCAGTACTTC
d_call: TRBD1; v_call: TRBV20-1; j_call: TRBJ1-1; clone_size: few; cdr3_aa: CSAQDRGTEAFF; cdr3_nt: TGCAGTGCCCAAGACAGGGGGACTGAAGCTTTCTTT
d_call: TRBD2; v_call: TRBV7-8; j_call: TRBJ2-5; clone_size: few; cdr3_aa: CASSLRLAGPQETQYF; cdr3_nt: TGTGCCAGCAGCTTAAGGCTAGCGGGGCCCCAAGAGACCCAGTACTTC
d_call: TRBD2; v_call: TRBV20-1; j_call: TRBJ2-1; clone_size: many; cdr3_aa: CSASRTSGRVEQFF; cdr3_nt: TGCAGTGCTAGTAGGACTAGCGGGAGAGTTGAGCAGTTCTTC
d_call: TRBD1; v_call: TRBV19; j_call: TRBJ1-1; clone_size: many; cdr3_aa: CASSVNPGQGAGRTEAFF; cdr3_nt: TGTGCCAGTAGTGTAAACCCGGGACAGGGGGCAGGAAGGACTGAAGCTTTCTTT
d_call: -; v_call: TRBV24-1; j_call: TRBJ2-1; clone_size: few; cdr3_aa: CATSDRAVSQGLNEQFF; cdr3_nt: TGTGCCACCAGTGACCGTGCGGTCTCGCAGGGCCTCAATGAGCAGTTCTTC
d_call: -; v_call: TRBV7-9; j_call: TRBJ2-5; clone_size: few; cdr3_aa: CASSHSSGGGQETQYF; cdr3_nt: TGTGCCAGCAGCCACTCCTCAGGAGGGGGCCAAGAGACCCAGTACTTC
d_call: -; v_call: TRBV27; j_call: TRBJ1-1; clone_size: many; cdr3_aa: CASSARQELSTEAFF; cdr3_nt: TGTGCCAGCAGTGCCCGACAGGAACTAAGCACTGAAGCTTTCTTT
d_call: TRBD1; v_call: TRBV3-1; j_call: TRBJ1-5; clone_size: many; cdr3_aa: CASSQGGRGSQPQHF; cdr3_nt: TGTGCCAGCAGCCAAGGCGGCAGGGGGAGTCAGCCCCAGCATTTT
d_call: -; v_call: TRBV14; j_call: TRBJ2-2; clone_size: few; cdr3_aa: CASSPLRAANTGELFF; cdr3_nt: TGTGCCAGCAGCCCACTGAGGGCCGCGAACACCGGGGAGCTGTTTTTT
d_call: -; v_call: TRBV7-2; j_call: TRBJ2-2; clone_size: -; cdr3_aa: CASSSSLPGELFF; cdr3_nt: TGTGCCAGCAGCTCAAGCCTACCAGGGGAGCTGTTTTTT
d_call: -; v_call: TRBV21-1; j_call: TRBJ2-7; clone_size: -; cdr3_aa: CASSQTSGISYEQYF; cdr3_nt: TGTGCCAGCAGCCAGACTAGCGGGATTTCCTACGAGCAGTACTTC
d_call: -; v_call: TRBV7-2; j_call: TRBJ2-7; clone_size: many; cdr3_aa: CASSLTPGLNYEQYF; cdr3_nt: TGTGCCAGCAGCTTGACTCCGGGATTAAATTACGAGCAGTACTTC
d_call: -; v_call: TRBV18; j_call: TRBJ2-5; clone_size: many; cdr3_aa: CASSVLTGSGETQYF; cdr3_nt: TGTGCCAGCTCAGTCCTAACAGGGTCAGGAGAGACCCAGTACTTC
d_call: -; v_call: TRBV19; j_call: TRBJ1-5; clone_size: -; cdr3_aa: CASSIQGGTSNQPQHF; cdr3_nt: TGTGCCAGTAGTATCCAAGGCGGTACGAGCAATCAGCCCCAGCATTTT
d_call: -; v_call: TRBV21-1; j_call: TRBJ2-7; clone_size: many; cdr3_aa: CASTPGLAASYEQYF; cdr3_nt: TGTGCCAGCACCCCGGGACTAGCGGCCTCCTACGAGCAGTACTTC
d_call: TRBD2; v_call: TRBV5-1; j_call: TRBJ2-3; clone_size: many; cdr3_aa: CASSLGPSGRTDTQYF; cdr3_nt: TGCGCCAGCAGCTTAGGGCCTAGCGGGAGGACAGATACGCAGTATTTT
d_call: -; v_call: TRBV6-1; j_call: TRBJ1-2; clone_size: many; cdr3_aa: CAIQGPNYGYTF; cdr3_nt: TGTGCCATCCAGGGACCTAACTATGGCTACACCTTC
d_call: -; v_call: TRBV28; j_call: TRBJ2-7; clone_size: many; cdr3_aa: CASSVPGAEQYF; cdr3_nt: TGTGCCAGCAGCGTACCCGGGGCCGAGCAGTACTTC
d_call: -; v_call: TRBV6-5; j_call: TRBJ1-2; clone_size: many; cdr3_aa: CASSYQQARSNYGYTF; cdr3_nt: TGTGCCAGCAGTTACCAGCAGGCAAGATCTAACTATGGCTACACCTTC
d_call: -; v_call: TRBV19; j_call: TRBJ2-1; clone_size: -; cdr3_aa: CASSHGRIGNEQFF; cdr3_nt: TGTGCCAGTAGTCATGGACGGATCGGCAATGAGCAGTTCTTC
d_call: -; v_call: TRBV28; j_call: TRBJ1-1; clone_size: -; cdr3_aa: CASSFILAVNTEAFF; cdr3_nt: TGTGCCAGCAGTTTTATACTGGCGGTGAACACTGAAGCTTTCTTT
d_call: -; v_call: TRBV29-1; j_call: TRBJ2-5; clone_size: -; cdr3_aa: CSVPGASQETQYF; cdr3_nt: TGCAGCGTGCCAGGGGCCAGTCAAGAGACCCAGTACTTC